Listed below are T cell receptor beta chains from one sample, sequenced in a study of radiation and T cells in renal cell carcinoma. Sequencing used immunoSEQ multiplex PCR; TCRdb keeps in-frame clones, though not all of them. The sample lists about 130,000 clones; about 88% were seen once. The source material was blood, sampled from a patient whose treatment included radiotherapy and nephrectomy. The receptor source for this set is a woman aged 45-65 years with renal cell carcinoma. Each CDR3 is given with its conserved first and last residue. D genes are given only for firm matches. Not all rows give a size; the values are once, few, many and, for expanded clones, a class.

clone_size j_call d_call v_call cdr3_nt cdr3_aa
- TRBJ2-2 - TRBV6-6 TGTGCCAGCAGTTACTCCCCTGGACTTAACACCGGGGAGCTGTTTTTT CASSYSPGLNTGELFF
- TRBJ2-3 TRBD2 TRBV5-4 TGTGCCAGCAGACTAGCGGGGGGAACAGATACGCAGTATTTT CASRLAGGTDTQYF
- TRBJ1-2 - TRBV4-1 TGCGCCAGCAGCCATGGGACCTTCTACACCTTC CASSHGTFYTF
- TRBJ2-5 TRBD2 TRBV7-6 TGTGCCAGCAGCTTAGGCCTAGCGGGGGGGCCGGACGAGACCCAGTACTTC CASSLGLAGGPDETQYF
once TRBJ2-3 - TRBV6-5 TGTGCCAGCAACCCCAGGGAGGGGGGCACAGATACGCAGTATTTT CASNPREGGTDTQYF
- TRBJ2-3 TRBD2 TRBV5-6 TGTGCCAGCAGCTTCCCGGGACTAGGTGCCCCAGATACGCAGTATTTT CASSFPGLGAPDTQYF
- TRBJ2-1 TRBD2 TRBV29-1 TGCAGCGTTGGGCTAGCGGCATACAATGAGCAGTTCTTC CSVGLAAYNEQFF
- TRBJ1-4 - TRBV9 TGTGCCAGCAGCGTATGGGATAGGGATGAAAAACTGTTTTTT CASSVWDRDEKLFF
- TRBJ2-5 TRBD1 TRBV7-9 TGTGCCAGCAGTTTAGACAGGGGCCAAGAGACCCAGTACTTC CASSLDRGQETQYF
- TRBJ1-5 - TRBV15 TGTGCCACCAAGTGGGGGCGAAATAGCAATCAGCCCCAGCATTTT CATKWGRNSNQPQHF
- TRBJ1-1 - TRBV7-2 TGTGCCAGCAGCTCCGAGGCGAGGGGGACTGAAGCTTTCTTT CASSSEARGTEAFF
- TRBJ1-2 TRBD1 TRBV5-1 TGCGCCAGCAGCTTGGGACAGGGAGATGCCTATGGCTACACCTTC CASSLGQGDAYGYTF
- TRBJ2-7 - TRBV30 TGTGCCTGGAGTGAGCCCGGGGCGGCCTACGAGCAGTACTTC CAWSEPGAAYEQYF
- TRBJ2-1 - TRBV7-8 TGTGCCAGCAGCTTGCGGCCGGCTGAGCAGTTCTTC CASSLRPAEQFF
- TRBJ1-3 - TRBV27 TGTGCCAGCAGTTTGGGGGGTACTGGAAACACCATATATTTT CASSLGGTGNTIYF
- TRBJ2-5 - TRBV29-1 TGCAGCGTTGAAGTGGCCCAAGAGACCCAGTACTTC CSVEVAQETQYF
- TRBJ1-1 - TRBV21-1 TGTGCCAGCAACAAAAGGATAGCGACAGGGACGTACACTGAAGCTTTCTTT CASNKRIATGTYTEAFF
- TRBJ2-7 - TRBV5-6 TGTGCCAGCGGGACCCAGGGTGTAGGTGAGCAGTACTTC CASGTQGVGEQYF
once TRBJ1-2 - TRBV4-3 TGCGCCAGCAGCCAAGATCTCGCAACTAACTATGGCTACACCTTC CASSQDLATNYGYTF
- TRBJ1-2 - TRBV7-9 TGTGCCAGCAGCCCAGAGGTCCGGGGGGAAGGCTACACCTTC CASSPEVRGEGYTF
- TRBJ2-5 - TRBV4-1 TGCGCCAGCAGCCACTTCCGGCCCGGGCGTCAGTTCCAAGAGACCCAGTACTTC CASSHFRPGRQFQETQYF
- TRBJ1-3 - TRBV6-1 TGTGCCAGCAGTGACGTTGGTAACACCATATATTTT CASSDVGNTIYF
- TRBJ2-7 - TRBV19 TGTGCCAGTAGTAGAGCCTATAGCTCCTACGAGCAGTACTTC CASSRAYSSYEQYF
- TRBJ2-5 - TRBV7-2 TGTGCCAGCAGCTTAGTGGGACGGACTCAAGAGACCCAGTACTTC CASSLVGRTQETQYF
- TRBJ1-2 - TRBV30 TGTGCCTGGAGGAAACAGCCTCAGACCCATGGCTACACCTTC CAWRKQPQTHGYTF
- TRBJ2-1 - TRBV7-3 TGTGCCAGCAGCCAAGAGGCAGCGTACAATGAGCAGTTCTTC CASSQEAAYNEQFF
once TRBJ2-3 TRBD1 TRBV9 TGTGCCAGCAGCGCGAGACAGGGAGGCACAGATACGCAGTATTTT CASSARQGGTDTQYF
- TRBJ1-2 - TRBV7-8 TGTGCCAGCAGCTTAGAGGTGGGAGGAGGCTACACCTTC CASSLEVGGGYTF
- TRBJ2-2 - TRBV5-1 TGCGCCAGCAGCTTGGCCGGAGGGGACCCTAGCACCGGGGAGCTGTTTTTT CASSLAGGDPSTGELFF
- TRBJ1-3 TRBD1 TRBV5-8 TGTGCCAGCAGCTTGGACAGGGGGTTCCTCTCTGGAAACACCATATATTTT CASSLDRGFLSGNTIYF
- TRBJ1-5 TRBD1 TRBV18 TGTGCCAGCTCACCGACCGGGACAGGGGGGCAGCCCCAGCATTTT CASSPTGTGGQPQHF
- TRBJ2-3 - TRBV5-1 TGCGCCAGCAGCTCCACCCGGACAGAGCAGTATTTT CASSSTRTEQYF
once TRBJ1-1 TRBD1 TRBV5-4 TGTGCCAGCAGCTTGGGGCAGGGGGCCATGAACACTGAAGCTTTCTTT CASSLGQGAMNTEAFF
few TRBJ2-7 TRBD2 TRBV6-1 TGTGCCAGCAGTGAAGCAAGGAAGGCGGGGGGGTCCTTC CASSEARKAGGSF
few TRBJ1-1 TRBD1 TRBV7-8 TGTGCCAGCACGGACAGGGTAACTGAAGCTTTCTTT CASTDRVTEAFF
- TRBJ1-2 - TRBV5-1 TGCGCCAGCAGCTTGGGACAGACCTCTAACTATGGCTACACCTTC CASSLGQTSNYGYTF
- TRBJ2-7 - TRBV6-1 TGTGCCAGCAGCAGAATCCGGGACACCTACGAGCAGTACTTC CASSRIRDTYEQYF
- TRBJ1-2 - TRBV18 TGTGCCAGCTCAGCCGACCGAGGGTATGGCTACACCTTC CASSADRGYGYTF
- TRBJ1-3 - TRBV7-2 TGTGCCAGCAGCTTAGGGCAAAGCTCTGGAAACACCATATATTTT CASSLGQSSGNTIYF
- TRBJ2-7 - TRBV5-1 TGCGCCAGCAGCTTGGAACCGGAGGGGTTACAGTACTTC CASSLEPEGLQYF
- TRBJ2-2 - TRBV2 TGTGCCAGCAATTTTCGGTGGAGACAAGCGAACACCGGGGAGCTGTTTTTT CASNFRWRQANTGELFF
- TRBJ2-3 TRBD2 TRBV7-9 TGTGCCAGCAGCCCGGGACTAGTGGCAGATACGCAGTATTTT CASSPGLVADTQYF
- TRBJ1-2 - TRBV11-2 TGTGCCAGCAGCTTAAGGGGGGATGGGTATGGCTACACCTTC CASSLRGDGYGYTF
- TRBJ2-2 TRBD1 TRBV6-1 TGTGCCAGCAGTGGTCGACAGGGCGCGGGGGAGCTGTTTTTT CASSGRQGAGELFF
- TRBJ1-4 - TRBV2 TGTGCCAGCAGCCGGACGGATCTTAATGAAAATCTGTTTTTT CASSRTDLNENLFF
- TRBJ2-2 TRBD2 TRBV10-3 TGTGCCATCAGTGAGCGGGGGGACACCGGGGAGCTGTTTTTT CAISERGDTGELFF
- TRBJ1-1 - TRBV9 TGTGCCAGCAGCGCCGATGGGGGACTCACTGAAGCTTTCTTT CASSADGGLTEAFF
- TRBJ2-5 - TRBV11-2 TGTGCCAGCAGCTTAGGGGGTTCCGAGACCCAGTACTTC CASSLGGSETQYF
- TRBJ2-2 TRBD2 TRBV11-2 TGTGCCAGCAGCTCAGGACTAGCGGGGACCTCGAACACCGGGGAGCTGTTTTTT CASSSGLAGTSNTGELFF
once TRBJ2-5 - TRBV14 TGTGCCAGCAGCCAACCCAGACCAGGGGGGGAGACCCAGTACTTC CASSQPRPGGETQYF
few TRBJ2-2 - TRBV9 TGTGCCAGCAGCGTAGGGGGGCTTAACACCGGGGAGCTGTTTTTT CASSVGGLNTGELFF
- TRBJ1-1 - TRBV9 TGTGCCAGCAGCGTAGGAGAGGGGATGAACACTGAAGCTTTCTTT CASSVGEGMNTEAFF
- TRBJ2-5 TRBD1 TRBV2 TGTGCCAGCAGACCAGACAGGGGTGAGACCCAGTACTTC CASRPDRGETQYF
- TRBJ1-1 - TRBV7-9 TGTGCCAGCAGCTATAACAGGGCTGAAGCTTTCTTT CASSYNRAEAFF
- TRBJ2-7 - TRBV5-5 TGTGCCAGCAGCTTCGGCGGGGGCTCTAGCTCCTACGAGCAGTACTTC CASSFGGGSSSYEQYF
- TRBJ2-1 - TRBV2 TGTGCCAGCTCGACGGGGGGCCCCATGACTGAGCAGTTCTTC CASSTGGPMTEQFF